The 6 T cell receptor beta chains presented below share a single source sample, sequenced in a study of cytomegalovirus exposure and HLA in healthy donors. Some clones are missing from TCRdb's copy, which holds only in-frame ones; the method was immunoSEQ multiplex PCR. The table includes about 160,000 clones, 88% detected once. The sequenced material came from PBMCs. These receptors came from a man aged 18-30 years in good health and CMV-seronegative.

The chain has TRBV27 and TRBJ2-7, with 7 bases aligning to TRBD2. V shed 6 bases, J shed 5 bases, and the junction held 13 bases outside the gene matches. The CDR3 is made up of 15 amino acids. Germline lookup yields CDR1 MNHEY and CDR2 SMNVEV (reference sequence). The CDR3 DNA is TGTGCCAGCAGACCCCGCTGGGGGGGGTTCGACGAGCAGTACGTC. It yields the protein CASRPRWGGFDEQYV.

Worth noting for this clone: A much larger clone lies one base from this, so it may be a read error. Different DNA sequences within this sample yield the same CDR3. This chain uses TRBV29-1 with TRBJ2-7; no clear D. The CDR3 runs 12 residues. CDR1 is SQVTM and CDR2 is ANQGSEA in the germline V gene. V was clipped by 3 bases and J by 3 bases, with 9 bases between them. CDR3: CSVEVQDYEQYF. The CDR3 nucleotides read TGCAGCGTTGAGGTGCAGGACTACGAGCAGTACTTC.

V is TRBV27 and J is TRBJ1-2; D uncertain. Trimming took off 3 bases at V and 5 bases at J, with 10 bases between the two ends. CDR1 MNHEY and CDR2 SMNVEV come from the germline V gene (reference sequence). This CDR3 comprises 13 residues. CDR3 sequence: CASSLGTSYGYTF. The CDR3 DNA is TGTGCCAGCAGTTTGGGTACTAGTTATGGCTACACCTTC.

The chain links TRBV9 to TRBJ2-3, with 9 nucleotides matching TRBD1. The CDR3 sequence is 16 residues long. CDR1 and CDR2 from the germline V gene are SGDLS and YYNGEE. V lost 1 base to trimming and J lost 3 bases; unmatched junction nucleotides: 6. The CDR3 DNA reads as TGTGCCAGCAGCGTAACAGGGGGCCGGGGAACAGATACGCAGTATTTT. It is translated as CASSVTGGRGTDTQYF.

This clone showed up just once. The chain joins TRBV28 to TRBJ1-1, with D possibly being TRBD1 (6 bases). V dropped 8 bases and J dropped 3 bases, with 13 bases sitting between them. This CDR3 is built from 13 residues. The germline V gene has CDR1 MDHEN and CDR2 SYDVKM. CDR3 bases: TGTGCCAGCGCCCCAGGACAGCACACTGAAGCTTTCTTT. Translated: CASAPGQHTEAFF.

This chain uses TRBV5-1 with TRBJ2-3; 14 bases fit TRBD2. Germline trimming cut 2 bases from V and 5 bases from J; bases unmatched to any gene: 7. The germline CDR1 and CDR2 sequences are SGHRS and YFSETQ. The CDR3 consists of 17 residues. CDR3 amino acids: CASSLRLAGGPRDTQYF. CDR3 DNA sequence: TGCGCCAGCAGCTTAAGACTAGCGGGAGGGCCCCGAGATACGCAGTATTTT.